This T cell receptor (beta chain) was recorded in a study of blood T cell repertoires in COVID-19. About the study: The United States, Italy and Spain were the sources of the acute and convalescent COVID-19 samples. The analysed material was cDNA or gDNA that came from T cells, B-cell-depleted T cells, or PBMCs.

As handled by the study authors: Nucleated cell counts were estimated from reference gene primer amplification. Using immunoSEQ multiplex PCR, the repertoire was profiled, and TCRdb retains in-frame clones only, with some absent. V, J and clone size derive from that table, while D and trimming were established from the DNA sequence. Among roughly 55,000 clones, almost 80% were seen once, and the ten largest hold roughly an eighth. Trimming pared 7 bases from V and 2 bases from J, leaving 11 bases between. Germline V gene lookup returns CDR1 MNHEY and CDR2 SVGAGI. The CDR3 runs to 13 residues. The chain couples TRBV6-5 to TRBJ1-2, with D maybe TRBD1 (5 bases). This receptor was obtained from a man older than 75 with acute or convalescent COVID-19. The sequencing input was peripheral blood. CDR3 amino acids: CASIQAPNYGYTF. The DNA for the CDR3 is TGTGCCAGCATACAGGCGCCCAACTATGGCTACACCTTC.